This T cell receptor (beta chain) originates from a study of immune evolution from preneoplasia to lung adenocarcinoma. The V end lost 6 bases, the J end lost 5 bases, and 13 bases lay between the germline ends. CDR1 and CDR2 (germline): SNHLY, FYNNEI. This CDR3 is built from 13 residues. Produced via immunoSEQ multiplex PCR; TCRdb's table is partial and in-frame only. The sample holds about 6,400 clones, under 85% seen once. The sequenced sample consisted of FFPE minimally invasive lung adenocarcinoma tissue. This chain joins TRBV2 and TRBJ1-1; D is undetermined. The sequence was collected from a person between 45 and 75 years old with lung adenocarcinoma. This CDR3 reads CASRIAEITEAFF. The DNA of the CDR3 is TGTGCCAGCAGGATTGCGGAAATTACTGAAGCTTTCTTT. The whole variable domain, remainder taken from reference TRBV2 and TRBJ1-1, is EPEVTQTPSHQVTQMGQEVILRCVPISNHLYFYWYRQILGQKVEFLVSFYNNEISEKSEIFDDQFSVERPDGSNFTLKIRSTKLEDSAMYFCASRIAEITEAFFGQGTRLTVV.